The present TCR beta chain was sequenced within a study of cytomegalovirus exposure and HLA in healthy donors. Vbeta (60) and Jbeta (13) primers were used in the PCR. Repertoires were generated with immunoSEQ multiplex PCR, while TCRdb's copy carries only in-frame clones and drops some. Its table records fewer than 150,000 clones. This cohort consisted of healthy bone marrow donors. The CDR3 loop spans 13 amino acids. Germline V gene lookup returns CDR1 ENHRY and CDR2 SYGVKD. V was pared by 6 bases and J by 8 bases, with 7 bases of the junction left unmatched. The source is a man aged 35-49 years in good health and CMV-seronegative. What was sequenced was PBMCs. The genes are TRBV10-3 and TRBJ2-1; 7 nucleotides align to TRBD1. This chain's CDR3 is CAIRTGDGYEQFF. The CDR3 DNA sequence: TGTGCCATCAGAACAGGGGATGGATATGAGCAGTTCTTC.